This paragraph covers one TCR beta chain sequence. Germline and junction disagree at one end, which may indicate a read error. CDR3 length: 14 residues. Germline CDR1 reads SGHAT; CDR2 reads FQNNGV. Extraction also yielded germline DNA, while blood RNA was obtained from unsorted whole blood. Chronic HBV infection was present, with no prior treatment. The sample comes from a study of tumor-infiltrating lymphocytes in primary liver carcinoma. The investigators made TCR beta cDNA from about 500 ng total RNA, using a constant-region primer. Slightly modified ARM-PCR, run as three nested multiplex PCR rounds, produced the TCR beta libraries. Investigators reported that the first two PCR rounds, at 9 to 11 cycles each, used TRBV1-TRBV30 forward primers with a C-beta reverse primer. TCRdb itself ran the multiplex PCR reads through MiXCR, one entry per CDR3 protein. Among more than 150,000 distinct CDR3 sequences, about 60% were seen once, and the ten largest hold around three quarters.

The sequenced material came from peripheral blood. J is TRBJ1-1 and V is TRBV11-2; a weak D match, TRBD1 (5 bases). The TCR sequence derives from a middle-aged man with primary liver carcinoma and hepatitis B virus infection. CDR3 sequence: CVSTRTTPNTEAFF. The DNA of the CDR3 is TGTGTCAGCACCAGGACAACTCCGAACACTGAAGCTTTCTTT.